Below are 32 T cell receptor beta chains sequenced from a single sample in a study of early T cells in non-severe SARS-CoV-2 infection. TCRdb used MiXCR to reprocess the 5' RACE reads, holding one entry per CDR3 protein. This table has 50,000 to 70,000 distinct CDR3 sequences, around 13% appearing once. The source material was whole blood. The origin of the receptors is an adult who was a healthcare worker with PCR-confirmed SARS-CoV-2 infection or an uninfected control (not recorded which).

This clonotype was recorded a few times. The V call is TRBV28, the J call TRBJ2-7; TRBD1 matches at 8 bases. With V trimmed by 8 bases and J by 3 bases, 12 bases remained unmatched. The germline V gene has CDR1 MDHEN and CDR2 SYDVKM. The CDR3 contains 15 residues. CDR3 DNA: TGTGCCAGCGGGTCCCGGACAGGGAGAAACTACGAGCAGTACTTC. It specifies CASGSRTGRNYEQYF.

This clonotype was recorded at least ten times. The chain has TRBV30 and TRBJ2-2, with 8 bases identical to TRBD1. The CDR3 extends over 14 amino acids. J gave up 4 bases and V 2 bases, and 3 bases lay outside the gene matches. Germline CDR1 is GTSNPN and CDR2 is SVGIG (reference sequence). The CDR3 DNA follows: TGTGCCTGGAGTAGGGGACAGGCCACCGGGGAGCTGTTTTTT. This translates into CAWSRGQATGELFF.

V is TRBV7-2 and J is TRBJ2-2; 11 bases map to TRBD1. Unmatched junction bases numbered 5, after V lost 3 bases and J lost 5 bases. This CDR3 has 16 residues. Per germline, CDR1 SGHTA and CDR2 FQGNSA. CDR3 in amino acids: CASSFTGTGGTGELFF. In DNA, the CDR3 is TGTGCCAGCAGCTTTACCGGGACAGGGGGGACCGGGGAGCTGTTTTTT.

This chain links TRBV20-1 with TRBJ2-1; 9 bases match TRBD1. This CDR3 comprises 21 residues. The junction had 20 bases not matched to a gene; V was cut back by 2 bases and J by 0 bases. Germline loops: CDR1 DFQATT, CDR2 SNEGSKA (reference sequence). The CDR3 sequence: CSARLRTRDRVPSGSYNEQFF. CDR3 DNA: TGCAGTGCTAGACTACGAACCCGGGACAGGGTCCCCTCGGGCTCCTACAATGAGCAGTTCTTC.

This clonotype was counted at least ten times. The chain recombines TRBV7-3 with TRBJ2-1, with 8 bases fitting TRBD2. Germline trimming cut 5 bases from V and 2 bases from J; bases unmatched to any gene: 5. The CDR3 sequence is 15 residues long. Germline V gene sequence: CDR1 SGHTA, CDR2 FQGTGA. The CDR3 loop is CASSPEREPYNEQFF. The CDR3 nucleotides are TGTGCCAGCAGCCCAGAGCGGGAGCCCTACAATGAGCAGTTCTTC.

In its sample, this clonotype was seen a few times. The chain links TRBV3-1 to TRBJ2-2; D is undetermined. Germline CDR1 reads LGHDT; CDR2 reads YNNKEL (reference sequence). This CDR3 spans 12 amino acids. Trimming pared 5 bases from V and 5 bases from J, leaving 6 bases between. This CDR3 is CASSFRTGELFF. The CDR3 DNA sequence: TGTGCCAGCAGCTTCAGGACCGGGGAGCTGTTTTTT.

The rearrangement joins TRBV29-1 to TRBJ2-3; D is unresolved. The length of the CDR3 is 16 residues. Germline V gene data show CDR1 as SQVTM and CDR2 as ANQGSEA. With 3 bases removed from V and 2 bases from J, the gap between germline ends came to 18 bases. CDR3: CSVDGVLGSYTDTQYF. CDR3 DNA sequence: TGCAGCGTTGATGGGGTGTTGGGCAGCTACACAGATACGCAGTATTTT.

In this sample, this clonotype turned up many times. The chain has TRBV5-1 and TRBJ2-3; maybe TRBD2 (6 bases). The V gene lost 0 bases and the J gene lost 2 bases, with 10 bases spanning the gap. Germline-derived CDR1 and CDR2 are SGHRS and YFSETQ. The CDR3 runs 15 residues. CDR3 coding DNA: TGCGCCAGCAGCTTGGAGACGCGGGACACAGATACGCAGTATTTT. It encodes CASSLETRDTDTQYF.

This clonotype was found many times. The V gene is TRBV20-1, the J gene TRBJ1-3; D not certain. The CDR3 spans 12 residues. CDR1 is DFQATT, CDR2 SNEGSKA, per germline (reference sequence). The germline V and J ends were trimmed by 2 bases and 2 bases, with 4 bases remaining between them. Here the CDR3 reads CSARLTGNTIYF. The DNA of the CDR3 is TGCAGTGCTAGACTTACTGGAAACACCATATATTTT.

A few counts support this clonotype. The V call is TRBV7-2, the J call TRBJ2-7; a weak D match, TRBD1 (5 bases). CDR3 length: 14 residues. The V gene's germline CDR1 is SGHTA and CDR2 FQGNSA. V was cut by 4 bases and J by 3 bases, with 13 bases left in between. The CDR3 sequence: CASSYNRFGYEQYF. CDR3 DNA: TGTGCCAGCAGCTATAACAGGTTTGGCTACGAGCAGTACTTC.

V gene TRBV14 combines with J gene TRBJ1-2, with a weak D call TRBD1 (5 bases). Germline CDR1 and CDR2: SGHDN and FVKESK. The CDR3 consists of 13 residues. Deletions cut 3 bases from V and 4 bases from J, with 9 bases between. CDR3 coding DNA: TGTGCCAGCAGCCAGCAGGGCTCCTATGGCTACACCTTC. This sequence encodes CASSQQGSYGYTF.

This chain connects TRBV15 to TRBJ2-7, with D perhaps TRBD2 (6 bases). With 5 bases removed from V and 7 bases from J, the gap between germline ends came to 24 bases. Germline V lookup: CDR1 LNHNV, CDR2 YYDKDF (reference sequence). The CDR3 totals 16 residues. The CDR3 DNA reads as TGTGCCACCAGCTCCGCTCCCGACAGCTTTGCGGGGGAGCAGTACTTC. Amino acid sequence: CATSSAPDSFAGEQYF.

The chain is built from TRBV29-1 and TRBJ2-3, with a possible D match to TRBD2 (5 bases). The V gene lost 6 bases and the J gene lost 5 bases, with 18 bases spanning the gap. From germline, CDR1 is SQVTM and CDR2 ANQGSEA. This CDR3 comprises 14 residues. CDR3 sequence: CSVSSRVALDTQYF. CDR3 nucleotide sequence: TGCAGCGTGTCTTCGAGGGTTGCCCTAGATACGCAGTATTTT.

This clonotype came up a few times. V and J are TRBV20-1 and TRBJ2-4, with 11 bases aligning to TRBD2. The CDR3 runs 18 residues. The V gene end was trimmed by 6 bases and the J gene end by 1 base; junction bases not matched to a gene: 14. The germline V gene encodes CDR1 DFQATT and CDR2 SNEGSKA (reference sequence). CDR3 coding DNA: TGCAGTGCAGATCCACTAGCGGGAGATACCTCCGCCAAAAACATTCAGTACTTC. As protein: CSADPLAGDTSAKNIQYF.

This clonotype was seen at least ten times. The chain employs TRBV20-1 and TRBJ1-1; 7 bases are shared with TRBD1. The V gene end was trimmed by 1 base and the J gene end by 1 base; junction bases not matched to a gene: 12. CDR1 and CDR2 from the germline V gene are DFQATT and SNEGSKA (reference sequence). The CDR3 extends over 17 amino acids. The DNA of the CDR3 is TGCAGTGCTAGAGTCCCATGGAGGGGGCAGAAGAACACTGAAGCTTTCTTT. Protein product: CSARVPWRGQKNTEAFF.

This rearrangement joins TRBV18 to TRBJ2-6; TRBD1 matches 8 bases. With V trimmed by 3 bases and J by 4 bases, 8 bases remained unmatched. CDR1 and CDR2 from the germline V gene are KGHSH and LQKENI. This CDR3 is built from 17 residues. The CDR3 loop is CASSPVTGALGANVLTF. The CDR3 bases are TGTGCCAGCTCACCGGTGACAGGGGCGCTAGGGGCCAACGTCCTGACTTTC.

This chain joins TRBV10-3 and TRBJ1-5; 7 bases are a match to TRBD1. J was trimmed by 4 bases and V by 0 bases; bases with no gene match: 3. The germline CDR1 and CDR2 sequences are ENHRY and SYGVKD. This CDR3 spans 15 amino acids. The CDR3 DNA reads as TGTGCCATCAGTGAGTCTGGGACAGAAAATCAGCCCCAGCATTTT. Encoded protein: CAISESGTENQPQHF.

This clonotype has a handful of counts. The chain couples TRBV6-6 to TRBJ2-7; D call uncertain. V gave up 6 bases and J gave up 6 bases, with 18 bases separating them. The CDR3 extends over 14 amino acids. Germline assignment: CDR1 MNHNY and CDR2 SVGAGI (reference sequence). The CDR3 nucleotides are TGTGCCAGCAGGCCTATGGCCCAGGTCTTCGAGCAGTACTTC. Protein: CASRPMAQVFEQYF.

This clonotype was found a few times. The V and J genes are TRBV6-6 and TRBJ1-2; TRBD1 agrees at 8 bases. CDR1 MNHNY and CDR2 SVGAGI come from the germline V gene (reference sequence). V was clipped by 0 bases and J by 6 bases; unmatched bases: 6. CDR3 length: 15 residues. The CDR3 nucleotides are TGTGCCAGCAGTTACTCGAGGGGACAGGTCGATGGCTACACCTTC. Protein: CASSYSRGQVDGYTF.

This clonotype was counted only a few times. V usage is TRBV4-1 and J usage is TRBJ2-1, with D perhaps matching TRBD1 (6 bases). The length of the CDR3 is 17 residues. Germline values: CDR1 MGHRA, CDR2 YSYEKL. V gave up 0 bases and J gave up 2 bases, with 14 bases separating them. CDR3 loop: CASSQETGLTPYNEQFF. For the CDR3, the DNA is TGCGCCAGCAGCCAAGAAACAGGGTTAACTCCCTACAATGAGCAGTTCTTC.

The chain carries TRBV20-1 and TRBJ1-1; a possible D gene is TRBD1 (6 bases). From germline, CDR1 is DFQATT and CDR2 SNEGSKA (reference sequence). The CDR3 has 14 amino acids. The germline V and J ends were trimmed by 3 bases and 2 bases, with 13 bases remaining between them. The CDR3 region is CSASTGQRNTEAFF. The CDR3 DNA is TGCAGTGCTAGCACCGGACAGCGTAACACTGAAGCTTTCTTT.

In this sample, this clonotype turned up a few times. The chain recombines TRBV18 with TRBJ1-2; 9 bases map to TRBD1. V gave up 3 bases and J gave up 8 bases; unmatched junction bases: 7. CDR1 and CDR2 from the germline V gene are KGHSH and LQKENI. This CDR3 contains 14 residues. The CDR3 DNA reads as TGTGCCAGCTCACCCGACGGGACAGGGCCGGGCTACACCTTC. Amino acids: CASSPDGTGPGYTF. Supplemented by reference TRBV18 and TRBJ1-2, the full variable domain reads NAGVMQNPRHLVRRRGQEARLRCSPMKGHSHVYWYRQLPEEGLKFMVYLQKENIIDESGMPKERFSAEFPKEGPSILRIQQVVRGDSAAYFCASSPDGTGPGYTFGSGTRLTVV.

This clonotype was observed a handful of times. The V call is TRBV5-1, the J call TRBJ1-1, with a tentative D call TRBD1 (5 bases). Germline loops: CDR1 SGHRS, CDR2 YFSETQ. The CDR3 has 14 residues. V was pared by 0 bases and J by 4 bases, with 10 bases between. CDR3 nucleotides: TGCGCCAGCAGCTTGGAGGGGATGGGCACTGAAGCTTTCTTT. Translated, it gives CASSLEGMGTEAFF. Full variable domain (rest looked up from reference TRBV5-1 and TRBJ1-1): KAGVTQTPRYLIKTRGQQVTLSCSPISGHRSVSWYQQTPGQGLQFLFEYFSETQRNKGNFPGRFSGRQFSNSRSEMNVSTLELGDSALYLCASSLEGMGTEAFFGQGTRLTVV.

In its sample, this clonotype was seen a few times. The chain employs TRBV7-8 and TRBJ1-1, with 9 bases that match TRBD1. Germline CDR1 reads SGHVS; CDR2 reads FQNEAQ. V lost 5 bases to trimming and J lost 2 bases; unmatched junction nucleotides: 9. The length of the CDR3 is 16 residues. In DNA form, the CDR3 reads TGTGCCAGCAGCCTTGGGGGACAGGGACTTAACACTGAAGCTTTCTTT. This encodes CASSLGGQGLNTEAFF.

This clonotype was found a few times. CDR3 in DNA: TGTGCCACCCGTAGTGGGGCCACTGAAGCTTTCTTT. It is translated as CATRSGATEAFF. J is TRBJ1-1 and V is TRBV6-6; a weak D match, TRBD1 (5 bases). There are 12 residues in the CDR3. Trimming shortened V by 10 bases and J by 4 bases, and 13 bases separated the two germline ends. Germline-derived CDR1 and CDR2 are MNHNY and SVGAGI (reference sequence).

This clonotype was recorded a few times. In nucleotides, the CDR3 is TGTGCCAGCAGCGCACAGGGCGGGGGATCACCCCTCCACTTT. This gives the protein CASSAQGGGSPLHF. The chain recombines TRBV6-4 with TRBJ1-6, with a possible D match to TRBD1 (6 bases). Germline-derived CDR1 and CDR2 are MRHNA and SNTAGT. The CDR3 is 14 amino acids. Trimming took 6 bases from V and 10 from J, leaving 16 bases between them.

Ten or more counts support this clonotype. V is TRBV27 and J is TRBJ2-3; the D is unclear. Trimming removed 6 bases at V and 2 bases at J, with 9 bases between. The CDR3 has 13 amino acids. Looked up from germline, CDR1 is MNHEY and CDR2 is SMNVEV (reference sequence). CDR3 in DNA: TGTGCCAGCAGGCCCCACGTCACAGATACGCAGTATTTT. Translated, it gives CASRPHVTDTQYF.

The V call is TRBV11-2, the J call TRBJ2-7; 10 bases agree with TRBD2. This CDR3 is built from 14 residues. V lost 0 bases to trimming and J lost 6 bases; unmatched junction nucleotides: 2. Germline lookup yields CDR1 SGHAT and CDR2 FQNNGV. The CDR3 DNA follows: TGTGCCAGCAGCTTAGAACTAGCGGGACTCGAGCAGTACTTC. This sequence encodes CASSLELAGLEQYF.

This clonotype was found many times. This rearrangement joins TRBV2 to TRBJ2-7; the D is unclear. Trimming stripped 4 bases from V and 1 base from J, with 2 bases between. Looked up from germline, CDR1 is SNHLY and CDR2 is FYNNEI. The CDR3 is 11 amino acids. The CDR3 DNA reads as TGTGCCAGCAGTGGTTCCTACGAGCAGTACTTC. This sequence encodes CASSGSYEQYF.

This clonotype has a handful of counts. The CDR3 does not end in the conserved phenylalanine or tryptophan, so this is likely a read error. This rearrangement joins TRBV6-2 or TRBV6-3 to TRBJ2-2; D uncertain. Germline loops: CDR1 MNHEY, CDR2 SVGEGT. This CDR3 is built from 13 residues. V lost 4 bases, J lost 7 bases, and 10 bases lay in between. The CDR3 region has the DNA TGTGCCAGCAGTTTGAGGTTGAGCGGGGAGCTGTTTTCT. Amino acid sequence: CASSLRLSGELFS.

A note on this clonotype: This clone may be a read error of a much larger clone one base away. This chain links TRBV11-2 with TRBJ2-3, with D hard to call. This CDR3 is built from 14 residues. Germline V gives CDR1 SGHAT, CDR2 FQNNGV. The CDR3 nucleotides are TGTGCCTGCAGCTTAGTGACCAGTACAGATACGCAGTATTTT. Translation: CACSLVTSTDTQYF.

Regarding this clonotype: A much larger clone is a single base away; this may be a read error. The chain uses TRBV29-1 and TRBJ1-1; D remains ambiguous. The CDR3 is 12 amino acids. Trimming stripped 3 bases from V and 5 bases from J, with 10 bases between. CDR1 is SQVTM and CDR2 is ANQGSEA in the germline V gene. CDR3 region: CSVESVRTEAFF. Here the CDR3 DNA reads TGCAGCGTTGAGAGTGTGAGGACTGAAGCTTTCTTT.